This TCR beta chain appears in the sequencing data of a study of shared clonotypes between healthy human individuals. Germline V CDR1 and CDR2: MDHEN, SYDVKM. The V end lost 4 bases, the J end lost 11 bases, and 14 bases lay between the germline ends. This CDR3 spans 12 amino acids. CD45RO negativity and positive selection for CCR7 defined naive CD8 cells, a population that excluded terminally differentiated effector memory CD45RA+ cells. Produced via immunoSEQ multiplex PCR; TCRdb's table is partial and in-frame only. The sample holds about 2.1 million clones, around 93% seen once. V gene TRBV28 combines with J gene TRBJ1-2, with D perhaps TRBD1 (6 bases). This clonotype was obtained from a man between 18 and 35 years old in good health. Some clones in this sample may be carry-over from other donors' samples. Sequencing used naive CD8+ T cells from PBMCs. CDR3 in DNA: TGTGCCAGCAGTTCTCGACAGGTGGGGTACACCTTC. This encodes CASSSRQVGYTF.